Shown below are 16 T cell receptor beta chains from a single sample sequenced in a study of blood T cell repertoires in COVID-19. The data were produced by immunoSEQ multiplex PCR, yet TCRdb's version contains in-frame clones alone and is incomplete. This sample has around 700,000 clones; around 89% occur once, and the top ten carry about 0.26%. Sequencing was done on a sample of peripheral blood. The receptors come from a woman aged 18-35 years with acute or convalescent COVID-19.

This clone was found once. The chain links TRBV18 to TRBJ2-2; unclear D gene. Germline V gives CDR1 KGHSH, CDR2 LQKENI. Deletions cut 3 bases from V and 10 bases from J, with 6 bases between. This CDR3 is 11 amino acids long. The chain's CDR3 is CASSPSKELFF. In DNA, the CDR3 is TGTGCCAGCTCACCTTCAAAGGAGCTGTTTTTT. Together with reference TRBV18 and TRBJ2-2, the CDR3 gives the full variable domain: NAGVMQNPRHLVRRRGQEARLRCSPMKGHSHVYWYRQLPEEGLKFMVYLQKENIIDESGMPKERFSAEFPKEGPSILRIQQVVRGDSAAYFCASSPSKELFFGEGSRLTVL.

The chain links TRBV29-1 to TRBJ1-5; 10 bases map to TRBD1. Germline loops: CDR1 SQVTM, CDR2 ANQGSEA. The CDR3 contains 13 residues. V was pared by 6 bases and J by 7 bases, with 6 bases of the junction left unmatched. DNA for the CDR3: TGCAGCGTGGGGGGACAGGGGAAGCAGCCCCAGCATTTT. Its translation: CSVGGQGKQPQHF.

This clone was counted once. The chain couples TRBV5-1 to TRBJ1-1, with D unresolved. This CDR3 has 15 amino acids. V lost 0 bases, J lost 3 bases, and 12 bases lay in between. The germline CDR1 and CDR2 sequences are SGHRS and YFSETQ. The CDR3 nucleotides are TGCGCCAGCAGCTTGGCTGATTTGGGCCACACTGAAGCTTTCTTT. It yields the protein CASSLADLGHTEAFF. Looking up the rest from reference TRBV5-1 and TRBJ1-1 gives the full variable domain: KAGVTQTPRYLIKTRGQQVTLSCSPISGHRSVSWYQQTPGQGLQFLFEYFSETQRNKGNFPGRFSGRQFSNSRSEMNVSTLELGDSALYLCASSLADLGHTEAFFGQGTRLTVV.

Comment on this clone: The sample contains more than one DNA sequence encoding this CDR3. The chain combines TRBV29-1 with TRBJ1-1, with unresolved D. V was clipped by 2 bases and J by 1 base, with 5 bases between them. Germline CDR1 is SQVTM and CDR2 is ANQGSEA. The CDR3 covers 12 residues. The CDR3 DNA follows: TGCAGCGTTGAAAAGCAGAACACTGAAGCTTTCTTT. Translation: CSVEKQNTEAFF.

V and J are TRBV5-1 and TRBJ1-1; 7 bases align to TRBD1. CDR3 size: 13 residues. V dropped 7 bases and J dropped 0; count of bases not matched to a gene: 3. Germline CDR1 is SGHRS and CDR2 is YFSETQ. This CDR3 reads CASVGQMNTEAFF. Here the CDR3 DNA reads TGCGCCAGCGTGGGACAGATGAACACTGAAGCTTTCTTT.

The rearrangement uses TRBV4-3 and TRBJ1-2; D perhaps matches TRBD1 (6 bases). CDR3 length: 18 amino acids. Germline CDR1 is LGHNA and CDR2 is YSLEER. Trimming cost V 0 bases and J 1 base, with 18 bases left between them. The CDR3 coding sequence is TGCGCCAGCAGCCAAGACATCGGCGCAGGGGCGGTTAACTATGGCTACACCTTC. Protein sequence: CASSQDIGAGAVNYGYTF.

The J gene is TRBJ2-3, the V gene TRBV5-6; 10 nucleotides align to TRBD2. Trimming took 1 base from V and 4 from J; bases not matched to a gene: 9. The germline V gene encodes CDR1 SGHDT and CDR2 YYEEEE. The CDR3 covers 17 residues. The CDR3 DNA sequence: TGTGCCAGCAGCTTGCCGGGCCCACTAGCGGGGCCAGATACGCAGTATTTT. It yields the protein CASSLPGPLAGPDTQYF.

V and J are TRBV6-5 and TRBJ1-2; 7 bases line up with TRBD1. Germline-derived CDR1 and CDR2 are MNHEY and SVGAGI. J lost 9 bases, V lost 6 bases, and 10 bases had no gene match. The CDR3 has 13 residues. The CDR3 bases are TGTGCCAGCAGCGGGACAGCTGCGTTGAGCTACACCTTC. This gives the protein CASSGTAALSYTF.

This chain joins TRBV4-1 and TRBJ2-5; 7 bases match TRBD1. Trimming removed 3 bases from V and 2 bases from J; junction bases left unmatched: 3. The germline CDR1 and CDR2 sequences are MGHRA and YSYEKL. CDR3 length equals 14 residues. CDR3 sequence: CASSQTGIQETQYF. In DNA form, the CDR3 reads TGCGCCAGCAGCCAGACAGGGATACAAGAGACCCAGTACTTC.

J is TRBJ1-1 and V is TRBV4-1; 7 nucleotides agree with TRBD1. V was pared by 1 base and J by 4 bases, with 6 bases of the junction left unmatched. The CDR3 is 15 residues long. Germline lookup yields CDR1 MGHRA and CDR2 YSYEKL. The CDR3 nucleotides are TGCGCCAGCAGCCAAGGCCCCAGGGGGTCCACTGAAGCTTTCTTT. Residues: CASSQGPRGSTEAFF.

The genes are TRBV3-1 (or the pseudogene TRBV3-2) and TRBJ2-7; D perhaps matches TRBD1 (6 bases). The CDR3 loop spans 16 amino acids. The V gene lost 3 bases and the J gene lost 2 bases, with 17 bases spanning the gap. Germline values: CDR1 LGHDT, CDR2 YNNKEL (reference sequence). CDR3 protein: CASSQGKWGLPYEQYF. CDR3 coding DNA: TGTGCCAGCAGCCAGGGGAAGTGGGGGCTTCCCTACGAGCAGTACTTC.

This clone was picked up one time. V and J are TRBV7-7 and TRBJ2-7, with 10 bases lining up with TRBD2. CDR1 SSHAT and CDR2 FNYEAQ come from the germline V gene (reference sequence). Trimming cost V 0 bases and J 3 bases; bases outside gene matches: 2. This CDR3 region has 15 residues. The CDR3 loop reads CASSLASGGHYEQYF. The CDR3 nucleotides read TGTGCCAGCAGCTTAGCTAGCGGGGGGCACTACGAGCAGTACTTC.

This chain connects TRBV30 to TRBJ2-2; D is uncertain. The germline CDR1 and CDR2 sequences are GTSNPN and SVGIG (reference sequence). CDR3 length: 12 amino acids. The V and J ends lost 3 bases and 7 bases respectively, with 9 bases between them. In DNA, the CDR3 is TGTGCCTGGAGGCGGTCCGGCGGGGAGCTGTTTTTT. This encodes CAWRRSGGELFF. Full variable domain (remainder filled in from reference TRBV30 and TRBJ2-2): SQTIHQWPATLVQPVGSPLSLECTVEGTSNPNLYWYRQAAGRGLQLLFYSVGIGQISSEVPQNLSASRPQDRQFILSSKKLLLSDSGFYLCAWRRSGGELFFGEGSRLTVL.

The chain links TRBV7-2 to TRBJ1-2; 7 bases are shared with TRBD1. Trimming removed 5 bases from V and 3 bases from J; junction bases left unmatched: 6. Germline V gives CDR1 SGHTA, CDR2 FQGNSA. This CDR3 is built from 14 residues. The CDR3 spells CASSTSGTDYGYTF. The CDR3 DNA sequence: TGTGCCAGCAGCACGAGTGGGACAGACTATGGCTACACCTTC.

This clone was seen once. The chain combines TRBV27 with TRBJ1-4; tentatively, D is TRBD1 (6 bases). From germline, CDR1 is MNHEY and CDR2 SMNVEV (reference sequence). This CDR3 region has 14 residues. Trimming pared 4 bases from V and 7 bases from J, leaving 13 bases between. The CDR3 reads CASSSQGLGEKLFF. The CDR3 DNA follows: TGTGCCAGCAGTTCACAGGGATTGGGTGAAAAACTGTTTTTT. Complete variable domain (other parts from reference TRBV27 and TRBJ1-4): EAQVTQNPRYLITVTGKKLTVTCSQNMNHEYMSWYRQDPGLGLRQIYYSMNVEVTDKGDVPEGYKVSRKEKRNFPLILESPSPNQTSLYFCASSSQGLGEKLFFGSGTQLSVL.

The CDR3 loop reads CASSLRDTTGANYGYTF. CDR3 in DNA: TGCGCCAGCAGCTTGAGGGACACGACAGGGGCGAACTATGGCTACACCTTC. V and J are TRBV5-1 and TRBJ1-2; 8 bases are a match to TRBD1. The J segment lost 2 bases and the V segment lost 1 base, leaving 10 bases of the junction unmatched. The CDR3 extends over 17 amino acids. Germline V gives CDR1 SGHRS, CDR2 YFSETQ.